This is a list of T cell receptor beta chains from one sample in a study of cytomegalovirus exposure and HLA in healthy donors. TCRdb keeps only in-frame clones here, not all; method: immunoSEQ multiplex PCR. The table records 60,000 to 85,000 clones, roughly 70% of them present only once. The sample comprised PBMCs. These receptors were taken from a man aged 55 to 70 in good health and CMV-seropositive. CDR3s include the opening cysteine and the closing phenylalanine or tryptophan. Each record gives: V gene, J gene, clone size, CDR3 protein. Only part of the rows carry a size: once, few, many, or a class if the clone is expanded.

V: TRBV5-5
J: TRBJ2-1
size: few
CDR3: CASSLAEVHEQFF

V: TRBV5-6
J: TRBJ2-7
size: -
CDR3: CASSLGWTASYEQYF

V: TRBV27
J: TRBJ2-1
size: once
CDR3: CASSLSSGRLYNEQFF

V: TRBV7-2
J: TRBJ1-6
size: -
CDR3: CASSAGSGGSPLHF

V: TRBV28
J: TRBJ2-3
size: -
CDR3: CASTRGRTARTSTQYF

V: TRBV7-8
J: TRBJ2-7
size: -
CDR3: CASSFFQGYEQYF

V: TRBV30
J: TRBJ2-2
size: -
CDR3: CAALSTGNTGELFF

V: TRBV6-5
J: TRBJ2-2
size: -
CDR3: CASSFTSPNTGELFF

V: TRBV27
J: TRBJ2-6
size: -
CDR3: CASSSRRDSGANVLTF

V: TRBV9
J: TRBJ2-2
size: -
CDR3: CASSPGGQNTGELFF

V: TRBV28
J: TRBJ1-5
size: -
CDR3: CASSGVFRTGGGQPQHF

V: TRBV7-9
J: TRBJ2-5
size: -
CDR3: CASSSAMVQETQYF